The 13 T cell receptor beta chains in this list originate from one sample, sequenced in a study of blood T cell repertoires in COVID-19. Some clones are missing from TCRdb's copy, which holds only in-frame ones; the method was immunoSEQ multiplex PCR. This table has tens of thousands of clones, around 90% appearing once. The sequenced sample was peripheral blood. Receptor source: a man aged 50 to 60 with active COVID-19.

There are a few counts of this clone. V and J are TRBV5-1 and TRBJ2-7, with 7 bases matching TRBD2. CDR1 and CDR2 from the germline V gene are SGHRS and YFSETQ. The J segment lost 6 bases and the V segment lost 4 bases, leaving 13 bases of the junction unmatched. The CDR3 runs 15 residues. This CDR3 is CASSRGGEGGPEQYF. The CDR3 bases are TGCGCCAGCAGCCGCGGGGGAGAGGGAGGGCCCGAGCAGTACTTC.

CDR3 DNA: TGTGCCACCAGCAGAGCCCCGAGAGAGACCCAGTACTTC. Residues: CATSRAPRETQYF. This sequence joins TRBV15 and TRBJ2-5, with unresolved D. The germline CDR1 and CDR2 sequences are LNHNV and YYDKDF (reference sequence). The CDR3 has 13 amino acids. V was pared by 1 base and J by 4 bases, with 7 bases between.

The chain recombines TRBV14 with TRBJ1-6; D perhaps matches TRBD1 (6 bases). Per the germline V gene, CDR1 is SGHDN and CDR2 is FVKESK. The CDR3 contains 19 residues. Trimming cost V 0 bases and J 3 bases, with 18 bases left between them. CDR3 region: CASSQEGRTASHYNSPLHF. The CDR3 DNA reads TGTGCCAGCAGCCAAGAGGGTCGGACAGCCAGCCACTATAATTCACCCCTCCACTTT.

The chain is built from TRBV7-8 and TRBJ1-5, with a possible D match to TRBD1 (5 bases). This CDR3 spans 17 amino acids. The V end lost 1 base, the J end lost 3 bases, and 16 bases lay between the germline ends. Germline loops: CDR1 SGHVS, CDR2 FQNEAQ. The chain's CDR3 is CASSLEGAGMNNQPQHF. The CDR3 DNA is TGTGCCAGCAGCTTAGAAGGGGCGGGGATGAACAATCAGCCCCAGCATTTT.

The chain joins TRBV6-5 to TRBJ2-1, with no clear D. Germline V lookup: CDR1 MNHEY, CDR2 SVGAGI. The CDR3 totals 16 residues. Deletions cut 2 bases from V and 5 bases from J, with 16 bases between. In nucleotides, the CDR3 is TGTGCCAGCAGTTACGCCGACAACCGAGTGAACAATGAGCAGTTCTTC. Its translation is CASSYADNRVNNEQFF.

The chain is built from TRBV29-1 and TRBJ1-2; TRBD1 is a possible D gene (5 bases). This CDR3 spans 15 amino acids. V lost 3 bases, J lost 4 bases, and 18 bases lay in between. Germline V CDR1 and CDR2: SQVTM, ANQGSEA. The CDR3 region has the DNA TGCAGCGTTGACAAGGGGCTAGGGGCTTCCTATGGCTACACCTTC. Translation gives CSVDKGLGASYGYTF.

The chain couples TRBV5-1 to TRBJ1-3; 7 bases line up with TRBD1. Germline V gives CDR1 SGHRS, CDR2 YFSETQ. The CDR3 totals 14 residues. The trim removed 3 bases at V and 2 bases at J, leaving 2 bases unmatched. CDR3 in DNA: TGCGCCAGCAGCTATACAGGGGCTGGAAACACCATATATTTT. It yields the protein CASSYTGAGNTIYF.

V is TRBV7-6 and J is TRBJ2-5; possibly TRBD2 for D (6 bases). The CDR3 is 15 residues long. CDR1 and CDR2 (germline): SGHVS, FNYEAQ. Trimming took 0 bases from V and 5 from J, leaving 13 bases between them. The CDR3 sequence is CASSLAGGLWETQYF. Here the CDR3 DNA reads TGTGCCAGCAGCTTAGCCGGGGGTCTGTGGGAGACCCAGTACTTC.

CDR3 region: CASGDRGGSGANVLTF. The CDR3 DNA follows: TGTGCCAGCGGCGACAGGGGGGGCTCTGGGGCCAACGTCCTGACTTTC. The V and J genes are TRBV5-4 and TRBJ2-6; 9 bases are a match to TRBD1. The germline gives CDR1 SGHNT, CDR2 YYREEE (reference sequence). V shed 7 bases, J shed 0 bases, and the junction held 5 bases outside the gene matches. The CDR3 length is 16 residues.

The genes are TRBV7-2 and TRBJ1-2; 10 nucleotides align to TRBD1. Losses at the gene ends were 4 bases for V and 4 bases for J; bases not matched to a gene: 9. Germline loops: CDR1 SGHTA, CDR2 FQGNSA. This CDR3 is 16 amino acids long. CDR3: CASSSKTGGLPYGYTF. CDR3 sequence (DNA): TGTGCCAGCAGCTCAAAGACAGGGGGCCTGCCCTATGGCTACACCTTC.

This clone was counted only a few times. The rearrangement uses TRBV5-1 and TRBJ1-3, with a weak D call TRBD1 (6 bases). The V end was cut by 4 bases, the J end by 1 base, with 9 bases between. This CDR3 has 14 amino acids. Germline CDR1 and CDR2: SGHRS and YFSETQ. The CDR3, as DNA: TGCGCCAGCAGCGCGGACAGTTCTGGAAACACCATATATTTT. Translated: CASSADSSGNTIYF. Combining the CDR3 with reference TRBV5-1 and TRBJ1-3 gives the whole variable domain KAGVTQTPRYLIKTRGQQVTLSCSPISGHRSVSWYQQTPGQGLQFLFEYFSETQRNKGNFPGRFSGRQFSNSRSEMNVSTLELGDSALYLCASSADSSGNTIYFGEGSWLTVV.

The J gene is TRBJ1-2, the V gene TRBV4-2, with 7 bases identical to TRBD1. This CDR3 is 14 amino acids long. The V gene end was trimmed by 2 bases and the J gene end by 6 bases; junction bases not matched to a gene: 6. Germline V gene data show CDR1 as LGHNA and CDR2 as YNFKEQ. The DNA for the CDR3 is TGTGCCAGCAGCCAACCGACAGGGTTAGATGGCTACACCTTC. Its protein is CASSQPTGLDGYTF.

This clone was detected once. The chain is built from TRBV27 and TRBJ1-5, with TRBD1 matching over 8 bases. The CDR3 length is 16 residues. Trimming at V came to 6 bases and at J to 1 base, leaving 8 bases not matched to a gene. Looked up from germline, CDR1 is MNHEY and CDR2 is SMNVEV (reference sequence). The CDR3 reads CASRYQGARSNQPQHF. CDR3 sequence (DNA): TGTGCCAGCAGGTATCAGGGGGCTAGAAGCAATCAGCCCCAGCATTTT.